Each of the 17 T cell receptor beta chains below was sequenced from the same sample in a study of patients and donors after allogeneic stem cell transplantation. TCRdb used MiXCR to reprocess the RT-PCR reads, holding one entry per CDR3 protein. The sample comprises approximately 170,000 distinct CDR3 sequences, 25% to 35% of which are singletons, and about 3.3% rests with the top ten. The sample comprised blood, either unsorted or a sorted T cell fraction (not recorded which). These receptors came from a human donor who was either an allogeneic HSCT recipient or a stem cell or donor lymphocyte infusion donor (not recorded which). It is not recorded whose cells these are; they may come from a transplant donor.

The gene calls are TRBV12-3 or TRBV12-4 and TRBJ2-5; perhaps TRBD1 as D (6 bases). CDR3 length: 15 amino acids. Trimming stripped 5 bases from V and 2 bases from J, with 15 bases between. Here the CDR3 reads CASSRAGVLQETQYF. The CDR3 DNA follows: TGTGCCAGCAGTAGAGCAGGGGTCCTACAAGAGACCCAGTACTTC.

CDR3 sequence: CASSLSSGATEAFF. The DNA for the CDR3 is TGTGCCAGCAGTTTATCGTCGGGGGCAACTGAAGCTTTCTTT. V is TRBV27 and J is TRBJ1-1; a weak D match, TRBD1 (6 bases). CDR1 is MNHEY, CDR2 SMNVEV, per germline (reference sequence). V gave up 0 bases and J gave up 5 bases, with 10 bases separating them. The CDR3 is 14 residues long.

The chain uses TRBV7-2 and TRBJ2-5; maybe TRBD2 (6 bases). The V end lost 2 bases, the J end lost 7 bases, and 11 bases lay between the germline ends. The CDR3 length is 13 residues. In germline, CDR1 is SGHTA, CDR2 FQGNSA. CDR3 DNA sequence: TGTGCCAGCAGCTTAAATGGGCGGGGGACCCAGTACTTC. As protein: CASSLNGRGTQYF. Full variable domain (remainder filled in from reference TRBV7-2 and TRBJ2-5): GAGVSQSPSNKVTEKGKDVELRCDPISGHTALYWYRQSLGQGLEFLIYFQGNSAPDKSGLPSDRFSAERTGGSVSTLTIQRTQQEDSAVYLCASSLNGRGTQYFGPGTRLLVL.

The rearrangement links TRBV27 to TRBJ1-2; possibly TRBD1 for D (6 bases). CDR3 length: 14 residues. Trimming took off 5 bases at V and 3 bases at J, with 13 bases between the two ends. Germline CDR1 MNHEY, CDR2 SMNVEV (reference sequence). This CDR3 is CASSGDGGDYGYTF. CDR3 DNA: TGTGCCAGCAGTGGGGACGGGGGCGACTATGGCTACACCTTC.

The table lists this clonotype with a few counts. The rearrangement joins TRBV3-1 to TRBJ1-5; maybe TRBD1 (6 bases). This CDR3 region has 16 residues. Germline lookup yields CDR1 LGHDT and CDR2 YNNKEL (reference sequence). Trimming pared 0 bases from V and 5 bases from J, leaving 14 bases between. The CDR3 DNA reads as TGTGCCAGCAGCCAAGATGCCTCCGGGGGCTATCAGCCCCAGCATTTT. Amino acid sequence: CASSQDASGGYQPQHF. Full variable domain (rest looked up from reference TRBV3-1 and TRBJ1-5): DTAVSQTPKYLVTQMGNDKSIKCEQNLGHDTMYWYKQDSKKFLKIMFSYNNKELIINETVPNRFSPKSPDKAHLNLHINSLELGDSAVYFCASSQDASGGYQPQHFGDGTRLSIL.

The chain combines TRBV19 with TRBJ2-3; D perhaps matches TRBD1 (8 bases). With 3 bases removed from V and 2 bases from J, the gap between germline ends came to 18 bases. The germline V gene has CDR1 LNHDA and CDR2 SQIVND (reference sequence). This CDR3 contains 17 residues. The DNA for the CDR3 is TGTGCCAGTAGTATGTTTGCGGACAGGGACTACACAGATACGCAGTATTTT. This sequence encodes CASSMFADRDYTDTQYF. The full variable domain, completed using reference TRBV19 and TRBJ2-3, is DGGITQSPKYLFRKEGQNVTLSCEQNLNHDAMYWYRQDPGQGLRLIYYSQIVNDFQKGDIAEGYSVSREKKESFPLTVTSAQKNPTAFYLCASSMFADRDYTDTQYFGPGTRLTVL.

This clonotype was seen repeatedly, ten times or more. CDR3 loop: CASSNGAGSGNTIYF. DNA of the CDR3: TGCGCCAGCAGCAACGGGGCCGGCTCTGGAAACACCATATATTTT. This chain joins TRBV5-1 and TRBJ1-3; D might be TRBD1 (5 bases). Trimming stripped 4 bases from V and 0 bases from J, with 11 bases between. Germline-derived CDR1 and CDR2 are SGHRS and YFSETQ. The CDR3 consists of 15 residues.

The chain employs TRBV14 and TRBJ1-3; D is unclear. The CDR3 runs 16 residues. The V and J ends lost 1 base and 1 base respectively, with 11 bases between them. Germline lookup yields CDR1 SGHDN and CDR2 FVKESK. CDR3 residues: CASSQGVGWSGNTIYF. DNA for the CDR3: TGTGCCAGCAGCCAAGGGGTCGGTTGGTCTGGAAACACCATATATTTT.

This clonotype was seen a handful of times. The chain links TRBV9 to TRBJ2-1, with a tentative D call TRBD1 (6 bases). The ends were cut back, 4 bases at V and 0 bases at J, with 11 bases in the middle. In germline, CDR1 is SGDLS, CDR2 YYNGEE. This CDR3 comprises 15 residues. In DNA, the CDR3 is TGTGCCAGCAGCATAGGGACACCCTCCTACAATGAGCAGTTCTTC. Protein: CASSIGTPSYNEQFF.

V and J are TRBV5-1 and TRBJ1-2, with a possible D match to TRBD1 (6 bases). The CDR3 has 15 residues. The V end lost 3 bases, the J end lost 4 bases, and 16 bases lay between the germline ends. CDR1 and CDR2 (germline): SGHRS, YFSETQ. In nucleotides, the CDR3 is TGCGCCAGCAGCTCAAGGGGGGGAATCTTCTATGGCTACACCTTC. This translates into CASSSRGGIFYGYTF.

CDR3 nucleotide sequence: TGCGCCAGCAGCCAAGGAATACTAGCGGGAGTTGAGCAGTTCTTC. Translating gives CASSQGILAGVEQFF. The rearrangement links TRBV4-1 to TRBJ2-1; 11 nucleotides match TRBD2. CDR1 is MGHRA, CDR2 YSYEKL, per germline. The ends lost 1 base at V and 9 bases at J; junction bases unmatched: 5. The CDR3 runs 15 residues.

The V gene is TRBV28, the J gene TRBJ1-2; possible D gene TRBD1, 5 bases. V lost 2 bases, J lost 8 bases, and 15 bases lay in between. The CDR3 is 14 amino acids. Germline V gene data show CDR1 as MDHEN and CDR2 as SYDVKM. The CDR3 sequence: CASSLAGGREGYTF. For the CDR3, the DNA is TGTGCCAGCAGTTTAGCGGGGGGAAGAGAAGGCTACACCTTC.

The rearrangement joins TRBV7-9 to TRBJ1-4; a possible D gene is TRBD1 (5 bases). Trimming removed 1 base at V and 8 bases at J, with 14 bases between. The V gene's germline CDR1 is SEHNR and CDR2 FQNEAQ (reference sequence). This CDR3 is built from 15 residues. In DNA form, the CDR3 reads TGTGCCAGCAGCTTAGGTCCGCAGGGAGGAGAAAAACTGTTTTTT. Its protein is CASSLGPQGGEKLFF.

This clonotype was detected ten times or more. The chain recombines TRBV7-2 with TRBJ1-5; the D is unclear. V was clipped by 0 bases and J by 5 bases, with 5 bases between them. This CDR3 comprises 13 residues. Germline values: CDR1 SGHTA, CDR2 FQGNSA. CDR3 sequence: CASSLAGYQPQHF. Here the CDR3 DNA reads TGTGCCAGCAGCTTAGCAGGGTATCAGCCCCAGCATTTT.

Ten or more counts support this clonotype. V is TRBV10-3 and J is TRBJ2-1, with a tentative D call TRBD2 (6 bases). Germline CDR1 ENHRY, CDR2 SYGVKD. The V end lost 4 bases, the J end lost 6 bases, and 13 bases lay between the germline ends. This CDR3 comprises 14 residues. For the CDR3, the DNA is TGTGCCATCAGTGTAGGGTTGGGGGGCAATGAGCAGTTCTTC. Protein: CAISVGLGGNEQFF.

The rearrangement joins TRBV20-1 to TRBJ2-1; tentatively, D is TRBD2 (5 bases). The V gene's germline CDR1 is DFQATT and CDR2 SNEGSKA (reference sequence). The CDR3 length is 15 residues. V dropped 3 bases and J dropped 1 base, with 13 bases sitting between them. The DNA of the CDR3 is TGCAGTGCTAGTGACGACTGGAGGTCCTACAATGAGCAGTTCTTC. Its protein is CSASDDWRSYNEQFF.

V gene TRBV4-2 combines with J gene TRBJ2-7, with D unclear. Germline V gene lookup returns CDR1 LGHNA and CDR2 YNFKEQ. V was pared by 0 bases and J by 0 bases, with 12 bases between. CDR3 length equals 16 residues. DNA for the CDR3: TGTGCCAGCAGCCAAGATCTCCTGGACGGCTCCTACGAGCAGTACTTC. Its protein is CASSQDLLDGSYEQYF.